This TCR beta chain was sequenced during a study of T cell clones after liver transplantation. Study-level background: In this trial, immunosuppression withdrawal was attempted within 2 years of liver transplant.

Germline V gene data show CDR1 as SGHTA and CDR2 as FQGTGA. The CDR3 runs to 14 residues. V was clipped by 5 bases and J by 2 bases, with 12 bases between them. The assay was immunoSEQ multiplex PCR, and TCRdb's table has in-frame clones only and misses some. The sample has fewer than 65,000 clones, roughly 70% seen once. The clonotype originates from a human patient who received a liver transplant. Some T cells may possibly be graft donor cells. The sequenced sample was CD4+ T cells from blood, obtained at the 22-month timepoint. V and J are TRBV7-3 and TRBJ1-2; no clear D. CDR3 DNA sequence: TGTGCCAGCAGCATTGCCGGGGTCAACTATGGCTACACCTTC. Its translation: CASSIAGVNYGYTF.